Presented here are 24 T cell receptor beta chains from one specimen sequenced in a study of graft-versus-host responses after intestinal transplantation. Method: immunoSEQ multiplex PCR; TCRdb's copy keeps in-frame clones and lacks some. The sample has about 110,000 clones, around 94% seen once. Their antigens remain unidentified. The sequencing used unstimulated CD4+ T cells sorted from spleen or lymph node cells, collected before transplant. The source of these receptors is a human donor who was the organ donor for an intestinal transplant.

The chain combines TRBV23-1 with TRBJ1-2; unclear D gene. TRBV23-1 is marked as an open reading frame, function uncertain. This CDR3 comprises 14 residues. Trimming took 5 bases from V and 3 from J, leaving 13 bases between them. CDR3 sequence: CASSTSKSHYGYTF. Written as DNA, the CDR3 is TGCGCCAGCAGTACCAGTAAAAGCCACTATGGCTACACCTTC.

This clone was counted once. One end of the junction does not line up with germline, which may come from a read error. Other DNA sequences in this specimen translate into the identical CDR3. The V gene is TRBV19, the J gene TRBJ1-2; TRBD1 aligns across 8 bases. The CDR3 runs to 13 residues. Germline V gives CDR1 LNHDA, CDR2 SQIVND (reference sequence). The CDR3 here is CASSGQGGYGYTF. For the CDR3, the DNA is TGTGCCAGTAGCGGACAGGGAGGCTATGGCTACACTTTC. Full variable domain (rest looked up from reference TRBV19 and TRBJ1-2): DGGITQSPKYLFRKEGQNVTLSCEQNLNHDAMYWYRQDPGQGLRLIYYSQIVNDFQKGDIAEGYSVSREKKESFPLTVTSAQKNPTAFYLCASSGQGGYGYTFGSGTRLTVV.

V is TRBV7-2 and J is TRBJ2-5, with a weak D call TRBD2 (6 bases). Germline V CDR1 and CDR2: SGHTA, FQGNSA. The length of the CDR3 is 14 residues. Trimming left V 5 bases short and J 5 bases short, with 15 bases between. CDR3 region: CASSPPRGWETQYF. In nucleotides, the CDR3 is TGTGCCAGCAGCCCGCCCCGGGGGTGGGAGACCCAGTACTTC.

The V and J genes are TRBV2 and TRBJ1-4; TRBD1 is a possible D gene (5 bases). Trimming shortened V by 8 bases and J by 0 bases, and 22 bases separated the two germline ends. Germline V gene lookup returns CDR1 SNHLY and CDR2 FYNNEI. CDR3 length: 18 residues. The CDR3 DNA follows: TGTGCCAGCGATGGAGGCGACAGACTACTTGCAACTAATGAAAAACTGTTTTTT. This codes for CASDGGDRLLATNEKLFF.

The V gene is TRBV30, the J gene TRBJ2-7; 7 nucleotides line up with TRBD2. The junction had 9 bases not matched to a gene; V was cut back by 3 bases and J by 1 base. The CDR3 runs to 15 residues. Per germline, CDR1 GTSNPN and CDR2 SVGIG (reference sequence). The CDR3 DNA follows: TGTGCCTGGAGATTTCGGGGGGAAGCATCCTACGAGCAGTACTTC. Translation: CAWRFRGEASYEQYF.

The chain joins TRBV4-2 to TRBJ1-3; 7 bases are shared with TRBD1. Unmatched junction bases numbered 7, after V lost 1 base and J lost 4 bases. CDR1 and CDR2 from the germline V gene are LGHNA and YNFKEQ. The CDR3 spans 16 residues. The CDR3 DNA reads TGTGCCAGCAGCCAAGGTGGCAGGGGGGGAGGAAACACCATATATTTT. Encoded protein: CASSQGGRGGGNTIYF.

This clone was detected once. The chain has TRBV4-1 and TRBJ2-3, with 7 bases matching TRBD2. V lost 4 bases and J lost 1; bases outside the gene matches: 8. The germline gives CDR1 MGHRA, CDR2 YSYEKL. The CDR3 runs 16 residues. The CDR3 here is CASSLTSGRGTDTQYF. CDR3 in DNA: TGCGCCAGCAGCCTAACGTCGGGGAGGGGCACAGATACGCAGTATTTT.

The CDR3 is CASGQVYEQYF. The CDR3 nucleotides are TGTGCCAGTGGTCAGGTCTACGAGCAGTACTTC. The J gene is TRBJ2-7, the V gene TRBV6-1, with no clear D. The germline CDR1 and CDR2 sequences are MNHNS and SASEGT. The CDR3 spans 11 residues. With 9 bases removed from V and 3 bases from J, the gap between germline ends came to 9 bases.

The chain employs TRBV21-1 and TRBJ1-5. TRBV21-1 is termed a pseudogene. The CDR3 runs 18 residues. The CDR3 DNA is TGTGCCAGCAGCAAAGCGTGCTGGGTCCGGGGCGGGAATCAGCCCCAGCATTTT. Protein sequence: CASSKACWVRGGNQPQHF.

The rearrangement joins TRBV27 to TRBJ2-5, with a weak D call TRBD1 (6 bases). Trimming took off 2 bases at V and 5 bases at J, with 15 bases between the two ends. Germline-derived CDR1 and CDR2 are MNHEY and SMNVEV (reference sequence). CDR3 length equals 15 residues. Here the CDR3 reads CASSLRRTAQETQYF. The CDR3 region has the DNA TGTGCCAGCAGTTTAAGGAGGACAGCTCAGGAGACCCAGTACTTC.

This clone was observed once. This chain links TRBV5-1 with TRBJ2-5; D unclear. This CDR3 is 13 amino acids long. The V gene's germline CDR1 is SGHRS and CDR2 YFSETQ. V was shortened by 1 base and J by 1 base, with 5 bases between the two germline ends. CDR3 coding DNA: TGCGCCAGCAGCTTGAATCCCCAAGAGACCCAGTACTTC. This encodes CASSLNPQETQYF. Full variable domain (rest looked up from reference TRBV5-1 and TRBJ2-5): KAGVTQTPRYLIKTRGQQVTLSCSPISGHRSVSWYQQTPGQGLQFLFEYFSETQRNKGNFPGRFSGRQFSNSRSEMNVSTLELGDSALYLCASSLNPQETQYFGPGTRLLVL.

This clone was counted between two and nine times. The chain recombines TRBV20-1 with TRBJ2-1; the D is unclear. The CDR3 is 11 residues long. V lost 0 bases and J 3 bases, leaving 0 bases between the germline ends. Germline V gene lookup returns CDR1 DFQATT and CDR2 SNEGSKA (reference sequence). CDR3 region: CSARDYNEQFF. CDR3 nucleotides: TGCAGTGCTAGAGACTACAATGAGCAGTTCTTC.

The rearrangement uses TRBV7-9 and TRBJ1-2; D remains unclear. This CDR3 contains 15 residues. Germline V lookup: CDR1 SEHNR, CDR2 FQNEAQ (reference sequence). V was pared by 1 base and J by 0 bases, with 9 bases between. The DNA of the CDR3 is TGTGCCAGCAGCTTAGGATCACCTGCTAACTATGGCTACACCTTC. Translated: CASSLGSPANYGYTF.

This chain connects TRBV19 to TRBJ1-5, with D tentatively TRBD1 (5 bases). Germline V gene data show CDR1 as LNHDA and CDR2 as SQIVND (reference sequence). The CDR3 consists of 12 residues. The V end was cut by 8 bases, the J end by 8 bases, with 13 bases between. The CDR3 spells CASSGTGEPQHF. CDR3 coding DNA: TGTGCCAGTTCAGGGACCGGGGAGCCCCAGCATTTT.

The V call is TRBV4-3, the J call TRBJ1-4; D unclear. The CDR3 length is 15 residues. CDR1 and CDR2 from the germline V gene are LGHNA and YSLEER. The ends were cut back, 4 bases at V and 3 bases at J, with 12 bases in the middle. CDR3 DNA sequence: TGCGCCAGCAGCCTTAGTGGACGGCCTAATGAAAAACTGTTTTTT. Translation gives CASSLSGRPNEKLFF.

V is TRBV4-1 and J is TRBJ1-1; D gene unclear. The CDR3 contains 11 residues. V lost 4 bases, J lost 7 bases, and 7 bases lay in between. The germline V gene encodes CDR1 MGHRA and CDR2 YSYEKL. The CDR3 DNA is TGCGCCAGCAGCCGGGGTGGTGAAGCTTTCTTT. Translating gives CASSRGGEAFF.

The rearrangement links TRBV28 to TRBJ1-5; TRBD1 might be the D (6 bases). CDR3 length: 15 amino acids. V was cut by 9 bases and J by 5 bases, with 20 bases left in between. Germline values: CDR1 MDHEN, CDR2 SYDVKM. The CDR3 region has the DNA TGTGCCAGTAGATCTGGGGGCGCACAGGATCAGCCCCAGCATTTT. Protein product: CASRSGGAQDQPQHF.

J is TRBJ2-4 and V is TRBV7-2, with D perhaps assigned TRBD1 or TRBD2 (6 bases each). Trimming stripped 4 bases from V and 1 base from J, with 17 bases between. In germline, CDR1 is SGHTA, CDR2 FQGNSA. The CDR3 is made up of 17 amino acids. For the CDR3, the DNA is TGTGCCAGCAGCTCAAACAGTCGGGGGCAGGCCAAAAACATTCAGTACTTC. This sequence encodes CASSSNSRGQAKNIQYF. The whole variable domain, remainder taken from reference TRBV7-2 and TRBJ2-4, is GAGVSQSPSNKVTEKGKDVELRCDPISGHTALYWYRQSLGQGLEFLIYFQGNSAPDKSGLPSDRFSAERTGGSVSTLTIQRTQQEDSAVYLCASSSNSRGQAKNIQYFGAGTRLSVL.

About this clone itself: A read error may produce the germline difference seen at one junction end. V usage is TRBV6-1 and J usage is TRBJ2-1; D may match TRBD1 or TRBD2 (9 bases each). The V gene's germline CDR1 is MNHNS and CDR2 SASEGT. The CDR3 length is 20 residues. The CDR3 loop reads CACSERWGTGRGLADNEQFF. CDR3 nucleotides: TGTGCCTGCAGTGAAAGATGGGGGACAGGGCGGGGACTAGCTGACAATGAGCAGTTCTTC.

The CDR3 nucleotides read TGTGCCAGCACCCTACACGGGAGGATCGACGAGCAGTACTTC. Protein product: CASTLHGRIDEQYF. The chain has TRBV28 and TRBJ2-7, with 7 bases matching TRBD2. V was clipped by 7 bases and J by 5 bases; unmatched bases: 11. This CDR3 region has 14 residues. CDR1 and CDR2 from the germline V gene are MDHEN and SYDVKM.

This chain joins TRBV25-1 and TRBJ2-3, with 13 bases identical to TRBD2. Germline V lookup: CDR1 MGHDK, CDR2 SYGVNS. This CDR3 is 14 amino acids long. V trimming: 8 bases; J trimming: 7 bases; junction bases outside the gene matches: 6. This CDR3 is CASGGLAGTYTQYF. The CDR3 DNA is TGTGCCAGCGGGGGACTAGCGGGAACGTATACGCAGTATTTT.

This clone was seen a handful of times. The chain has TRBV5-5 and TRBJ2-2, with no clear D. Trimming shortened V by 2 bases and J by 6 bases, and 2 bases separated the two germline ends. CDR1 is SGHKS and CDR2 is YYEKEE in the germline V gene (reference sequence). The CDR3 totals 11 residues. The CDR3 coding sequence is TGTGCCAGCAGCTTCGCCGGGGAGCTGTTTTTT. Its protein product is CASSFAGELFF.

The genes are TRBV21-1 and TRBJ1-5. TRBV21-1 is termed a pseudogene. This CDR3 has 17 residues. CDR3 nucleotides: TGTGCCAGCAGCAAGTTTGTCGGGACTCCTAAGGGGCAGCCCCAGCATTTT. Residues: CASSKFVGTPKGQPQHF.

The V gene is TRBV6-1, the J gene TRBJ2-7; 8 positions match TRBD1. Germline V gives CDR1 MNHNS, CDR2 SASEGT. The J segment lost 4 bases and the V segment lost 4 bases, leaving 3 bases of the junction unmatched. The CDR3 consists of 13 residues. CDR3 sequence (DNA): TGTGCCAGCAGTGCCGGGACAGGATACGAGCAGTACTTC. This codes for CASSAGTGYEQYF.